This T cell receptor beta chain was sequenced during a study of T-cell reconstitution after alpha-beta-depleted transplantation in children. This clonotype showed up many times. TCRbeta library construction was performed incorporating unique molecular identifiers. TCRdb reanalysed the PCR reads using MiXCR and keeps one entry per CDR3 protein. Seen here are 200,000 to 250,000 distinct CDR3 sequences, about a tenth observed once, and the top ten hold about 6.2%. The source was PBMCs from the stem cell graft donor, collected from the stem cell graft. This sequence was found in a human donor who donated a stem cell graft to a child with acute lymphoblastic leukemia.

CDR3 sequence (DNA): TGCAGCGTTCAAGGGGACGATGGCTACACCTTC. Residues: CSVQGDDGYTF. V usage is TRBV29-1 and J usage is TRBJ1-2, with D possibly being TRBD1 (5 bases). The CDR3 is 11 amino acids. Germline V gene lookup returns CDR1 SQVTM and CDR2 ANQGSEA. V lost 5 bases, J lost 6 bases, and 10 bases lay in between.